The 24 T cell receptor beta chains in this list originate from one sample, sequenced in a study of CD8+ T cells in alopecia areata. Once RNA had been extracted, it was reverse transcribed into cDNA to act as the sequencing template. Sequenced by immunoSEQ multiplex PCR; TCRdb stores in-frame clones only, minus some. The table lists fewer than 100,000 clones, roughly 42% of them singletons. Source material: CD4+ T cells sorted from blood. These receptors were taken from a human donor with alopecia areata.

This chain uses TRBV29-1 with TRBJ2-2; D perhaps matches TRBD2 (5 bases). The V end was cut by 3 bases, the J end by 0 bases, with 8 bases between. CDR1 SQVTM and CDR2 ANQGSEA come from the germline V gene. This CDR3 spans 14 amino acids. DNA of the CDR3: TGCAGCGTTGACCCCGGGGCGAACACCGGGGAGCTGTTTTTT. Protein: CSVDPGANTGELFF.

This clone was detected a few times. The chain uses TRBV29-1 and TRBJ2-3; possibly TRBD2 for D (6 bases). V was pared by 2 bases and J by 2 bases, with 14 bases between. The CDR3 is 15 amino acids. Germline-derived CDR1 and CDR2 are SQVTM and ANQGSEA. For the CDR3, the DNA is TGCAGCGTTGAATCGGCGGGGCCGACCACAGATACGCAGTATTTT. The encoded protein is CSVESAGPTTDTQYF.

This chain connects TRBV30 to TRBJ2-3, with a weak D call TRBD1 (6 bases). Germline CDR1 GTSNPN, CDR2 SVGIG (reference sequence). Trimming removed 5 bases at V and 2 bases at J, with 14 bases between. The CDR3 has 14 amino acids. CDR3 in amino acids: CAWSRDTNTDTQYF. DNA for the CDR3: TGTGCCTGGTCCCGGGACACCAACACAGATACGCAGTATTTT.

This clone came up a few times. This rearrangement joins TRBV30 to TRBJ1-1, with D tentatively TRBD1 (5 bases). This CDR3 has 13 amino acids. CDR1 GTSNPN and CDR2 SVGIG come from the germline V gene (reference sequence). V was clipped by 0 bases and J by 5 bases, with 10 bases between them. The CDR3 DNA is TGTGCCTGGAGTGTGCGGGGGTGGACTGAAGCTTTCTTT. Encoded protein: CAWSVRGWTEAFF.

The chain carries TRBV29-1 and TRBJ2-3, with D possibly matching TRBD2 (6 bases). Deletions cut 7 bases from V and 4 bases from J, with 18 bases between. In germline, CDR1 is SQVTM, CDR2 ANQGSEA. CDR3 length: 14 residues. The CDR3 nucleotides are TGCAGCGGCCGGGGACTGCTCTTTCCAGATACGCAGTATTTT. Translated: CSGRGLLFPDTQYF.

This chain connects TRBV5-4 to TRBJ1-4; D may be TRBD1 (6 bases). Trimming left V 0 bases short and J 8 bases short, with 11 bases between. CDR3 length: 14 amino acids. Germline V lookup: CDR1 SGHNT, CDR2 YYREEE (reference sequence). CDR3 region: CASSLAGVGEKLFF. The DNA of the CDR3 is TGTGCCAGCAGCTTGGCAGGGGTAGGGGAAAAACTGTTTTTT. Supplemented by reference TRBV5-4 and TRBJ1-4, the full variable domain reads ETGVTQSPTHLIKTRGQQVTLRCSSQSGHNTVSWYQQALGQGPQFIFQYYREEENGRGNFPPRFSGLQFPNYSSELNVNALELDDSALYLCASSLAGVGEKLFFGSGTQLSVL.

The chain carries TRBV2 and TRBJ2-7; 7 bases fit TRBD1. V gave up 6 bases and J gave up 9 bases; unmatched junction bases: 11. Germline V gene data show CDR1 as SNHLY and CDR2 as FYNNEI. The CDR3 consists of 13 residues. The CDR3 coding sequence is TGTGCCAGCAGCATAGGCAGCCCAGGGGGGCAGTACTTC. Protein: CASSIGSPGGQYF.

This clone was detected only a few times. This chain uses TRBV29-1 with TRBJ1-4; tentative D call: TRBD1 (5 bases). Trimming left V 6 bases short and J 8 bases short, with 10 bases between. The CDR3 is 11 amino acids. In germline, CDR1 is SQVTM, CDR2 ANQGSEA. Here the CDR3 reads CSVGVGEKLFF. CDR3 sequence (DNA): TGCAGCGTAGGGGTTGGCGAAAAACTGTTTTTT.

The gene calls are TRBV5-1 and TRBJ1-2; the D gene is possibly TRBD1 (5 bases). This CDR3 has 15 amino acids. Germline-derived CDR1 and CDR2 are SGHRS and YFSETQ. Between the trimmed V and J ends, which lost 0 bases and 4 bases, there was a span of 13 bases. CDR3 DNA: TGCGCCAGCAGCTTGGATGCGACAGTTTCCTATGGCTACACCTTC. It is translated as CASSLDATVSYGYTF.

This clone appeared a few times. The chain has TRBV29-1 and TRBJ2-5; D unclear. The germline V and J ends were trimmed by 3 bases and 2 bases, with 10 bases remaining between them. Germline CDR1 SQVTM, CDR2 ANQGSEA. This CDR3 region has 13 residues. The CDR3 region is CSVEPIAQETQYF. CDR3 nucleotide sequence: TGCAGCGTTGAGCCGATAGCTCAAGAGACCCAGTACTTC.

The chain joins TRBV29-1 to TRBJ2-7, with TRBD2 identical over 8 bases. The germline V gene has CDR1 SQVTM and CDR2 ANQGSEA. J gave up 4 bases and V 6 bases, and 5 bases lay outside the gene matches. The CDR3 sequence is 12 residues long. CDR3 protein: CSVVTSGYEQYF. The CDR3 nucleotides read TGCAGCGTGGTTACTAGCGGATACGAGCAGTACTTC.

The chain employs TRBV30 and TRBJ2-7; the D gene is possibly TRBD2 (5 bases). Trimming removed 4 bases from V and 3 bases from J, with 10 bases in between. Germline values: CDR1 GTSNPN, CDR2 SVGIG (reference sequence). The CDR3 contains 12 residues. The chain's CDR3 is CAWTRTGYEQYF. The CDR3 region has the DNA TGTGCCTGGACTAGGACTGGCTACGAGCAGTACTTC.

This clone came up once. The CDR3 sequence: CAWSGQGMETQYF. DNA of the CDR3: TGTGCCTGGAGTGGACAGGGGATGGAGACCCAGTACTTC. The V call is TRBV30, the J call TRBJ2-5, with TRBD1 matching 8 bases. CDR3 size: 13 residues. Per the germline V gene, CDR1 is GTSNPN and CDR2 is SVGIG (reference sequence). Trimming at V came to 1 base and at J to 5 bases, leaving 3 bases not matched to a gene.

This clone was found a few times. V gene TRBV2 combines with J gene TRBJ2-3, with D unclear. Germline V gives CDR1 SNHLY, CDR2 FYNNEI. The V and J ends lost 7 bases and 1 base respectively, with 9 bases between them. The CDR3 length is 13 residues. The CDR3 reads CASTMQGTDTQYF. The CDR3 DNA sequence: TGTGCCAGCACAATGCAGGGCACAGATACGCAGTATTTT.

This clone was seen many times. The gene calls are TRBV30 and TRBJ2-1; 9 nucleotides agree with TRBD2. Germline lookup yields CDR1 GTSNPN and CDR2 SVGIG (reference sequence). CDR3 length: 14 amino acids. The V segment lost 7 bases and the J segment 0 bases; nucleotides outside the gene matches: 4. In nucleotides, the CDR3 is TGTGCCTCTTTAGCGGGGGTCTCCTACAATGAGCAGTTCTTC. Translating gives CASLAGVSYNEQFF.

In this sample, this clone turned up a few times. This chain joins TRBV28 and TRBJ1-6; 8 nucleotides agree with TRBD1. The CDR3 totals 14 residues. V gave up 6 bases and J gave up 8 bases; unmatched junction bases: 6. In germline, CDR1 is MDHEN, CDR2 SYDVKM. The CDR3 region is CASSHGQGDSPLHF. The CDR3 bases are TGTGCCAGCAGCCACGGACAGGGCGATTCACCCCTCCACTTT.

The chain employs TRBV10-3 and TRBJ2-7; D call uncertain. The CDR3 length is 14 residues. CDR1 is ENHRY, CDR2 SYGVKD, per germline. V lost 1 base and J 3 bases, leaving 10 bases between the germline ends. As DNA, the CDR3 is TGTGCCATCAGTGAGTACGAGGAGAGCTACGAGCAGTACTTC. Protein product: CAISEYEESYEQYF.

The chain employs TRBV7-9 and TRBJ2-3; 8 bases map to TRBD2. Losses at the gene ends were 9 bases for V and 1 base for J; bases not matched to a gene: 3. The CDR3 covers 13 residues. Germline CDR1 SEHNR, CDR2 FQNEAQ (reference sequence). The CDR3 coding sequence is TGTGCCAGTTTGACTAGCGGCACAGATACGCAGTATTTT. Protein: CASLTSGTDTQYF.

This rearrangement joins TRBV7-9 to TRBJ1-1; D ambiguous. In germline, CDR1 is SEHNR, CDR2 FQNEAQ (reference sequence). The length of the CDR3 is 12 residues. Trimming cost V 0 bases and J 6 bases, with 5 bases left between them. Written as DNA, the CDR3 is TGTGCCAGCAGCTTAGCGGCGGCTGAAGCTTTCTTT. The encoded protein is CASSLAAAEAFF.

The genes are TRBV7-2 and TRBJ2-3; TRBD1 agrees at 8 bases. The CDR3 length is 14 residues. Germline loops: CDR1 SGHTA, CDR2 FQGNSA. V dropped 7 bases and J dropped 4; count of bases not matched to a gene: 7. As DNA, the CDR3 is TGTGCCAGCACCAGGGGGCGATCCGCAGATACGCAGTATTTT. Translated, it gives CASTRGRSADTQYF.

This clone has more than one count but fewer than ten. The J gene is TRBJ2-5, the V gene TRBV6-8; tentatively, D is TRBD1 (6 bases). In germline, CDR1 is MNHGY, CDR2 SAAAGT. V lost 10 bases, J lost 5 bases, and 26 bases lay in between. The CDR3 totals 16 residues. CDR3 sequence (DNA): TGTGCCACAAAACAGGGCCCCCGAAGACATAACGAGACCCAGTACTTC. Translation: CATKQGPRRHNETQYF.

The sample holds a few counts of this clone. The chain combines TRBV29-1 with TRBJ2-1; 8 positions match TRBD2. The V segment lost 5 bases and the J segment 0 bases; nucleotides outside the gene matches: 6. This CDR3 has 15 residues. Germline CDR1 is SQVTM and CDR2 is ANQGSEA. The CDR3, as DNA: TGCAGCGTTACAAGCGGGAGAGTCTCCTACAATGAGCAGTTCTTC. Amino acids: CSVTSGRVSYNEQFF.

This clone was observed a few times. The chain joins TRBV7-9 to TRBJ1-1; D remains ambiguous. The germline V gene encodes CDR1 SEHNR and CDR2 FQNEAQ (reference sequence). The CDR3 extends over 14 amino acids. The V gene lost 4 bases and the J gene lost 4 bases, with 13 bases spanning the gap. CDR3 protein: CASSSSTAGTEAFF. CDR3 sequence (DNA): TGTGCCAGCAGCTCCTCGACGGCAGGCACTGAAGCTTTCTTT.

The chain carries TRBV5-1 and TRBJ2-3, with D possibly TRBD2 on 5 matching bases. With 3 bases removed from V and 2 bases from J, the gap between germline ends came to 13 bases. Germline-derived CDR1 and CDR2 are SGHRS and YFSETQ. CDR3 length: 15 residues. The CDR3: CASSSRTRDTDTQYF. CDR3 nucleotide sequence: TGCGCCAGCAGCTCTAGAACTAGAGACACAGATACGCAGTATTTT.